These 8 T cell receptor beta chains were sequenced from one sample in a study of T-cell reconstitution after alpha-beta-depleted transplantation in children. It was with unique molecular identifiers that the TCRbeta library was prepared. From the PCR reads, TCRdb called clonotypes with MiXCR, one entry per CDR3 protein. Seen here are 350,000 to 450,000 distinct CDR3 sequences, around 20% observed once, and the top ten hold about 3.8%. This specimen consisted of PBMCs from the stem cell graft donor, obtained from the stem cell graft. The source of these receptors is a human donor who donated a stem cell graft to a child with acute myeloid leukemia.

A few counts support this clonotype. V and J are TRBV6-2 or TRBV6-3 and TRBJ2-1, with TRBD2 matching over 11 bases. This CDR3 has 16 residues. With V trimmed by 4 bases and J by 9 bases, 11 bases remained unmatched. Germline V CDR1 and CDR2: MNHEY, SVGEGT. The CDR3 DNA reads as TGTGCCAGCAGTTCCGATAGCGGGAGGGAGGTTGGTGAGCAGTTCTTC. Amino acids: CASSSDSGREVGEQFF.

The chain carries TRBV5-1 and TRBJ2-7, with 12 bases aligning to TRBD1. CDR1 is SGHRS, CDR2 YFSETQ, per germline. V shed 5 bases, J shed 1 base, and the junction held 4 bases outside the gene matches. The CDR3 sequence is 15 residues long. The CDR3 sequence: CASRPGQGASYEQYF. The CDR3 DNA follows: TGCGCCAGCAGGCCGGGACAGGGGGCGTCCTACGAGCAGTACTTC.

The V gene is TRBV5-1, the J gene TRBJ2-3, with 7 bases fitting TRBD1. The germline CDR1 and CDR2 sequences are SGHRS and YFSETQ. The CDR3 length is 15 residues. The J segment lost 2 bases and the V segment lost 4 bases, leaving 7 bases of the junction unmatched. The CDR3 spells CASSPSGQSTDTQYF. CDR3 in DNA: TGCGCCAGCAGCCCCTCGGGACAGTCCACAGATACGCAGTATTTT.

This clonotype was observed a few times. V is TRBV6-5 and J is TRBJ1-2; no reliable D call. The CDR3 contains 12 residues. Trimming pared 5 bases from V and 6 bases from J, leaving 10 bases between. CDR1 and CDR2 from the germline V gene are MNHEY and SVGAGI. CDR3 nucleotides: TGTGCCAGCAGTCGGGGATTTGATGGCTACACCTTC. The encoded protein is CASSRGFDGYTF.

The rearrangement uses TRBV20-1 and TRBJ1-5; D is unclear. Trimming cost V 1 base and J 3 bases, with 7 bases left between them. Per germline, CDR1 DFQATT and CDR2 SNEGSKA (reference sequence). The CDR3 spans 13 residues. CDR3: CSARGAVNQPQHF. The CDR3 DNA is TGCAGTGCTAGAGGGGCAGTCAATCAGCCCCAGCATTTT.

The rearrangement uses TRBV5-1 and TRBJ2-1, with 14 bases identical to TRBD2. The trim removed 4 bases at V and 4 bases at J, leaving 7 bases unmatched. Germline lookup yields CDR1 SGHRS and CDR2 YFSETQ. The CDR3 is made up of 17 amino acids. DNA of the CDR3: TGCGCCAGCAGCCCGGGACTAGCGGGAGCTTCGTACAATGAGCAGTTCTTC. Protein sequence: CASSPGLAGASYNEQFF.

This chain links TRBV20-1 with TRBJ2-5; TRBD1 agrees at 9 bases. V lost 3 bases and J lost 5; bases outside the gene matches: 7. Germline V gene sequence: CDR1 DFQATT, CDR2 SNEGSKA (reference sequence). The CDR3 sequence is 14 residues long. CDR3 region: CSARGTGPGETQYF. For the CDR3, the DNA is TGCAGTGCTAGGGGGACAGGGCCAGGGGAGACCCAGTACTTC.

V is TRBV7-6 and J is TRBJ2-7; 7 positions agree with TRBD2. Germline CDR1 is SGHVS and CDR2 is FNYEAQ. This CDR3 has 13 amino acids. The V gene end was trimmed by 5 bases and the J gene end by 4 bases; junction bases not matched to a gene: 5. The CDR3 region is CASSAGTIYEQYF. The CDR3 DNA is TGTGCCAGCAGCGCAGGGACTATATACGAGCAGTACTTC.